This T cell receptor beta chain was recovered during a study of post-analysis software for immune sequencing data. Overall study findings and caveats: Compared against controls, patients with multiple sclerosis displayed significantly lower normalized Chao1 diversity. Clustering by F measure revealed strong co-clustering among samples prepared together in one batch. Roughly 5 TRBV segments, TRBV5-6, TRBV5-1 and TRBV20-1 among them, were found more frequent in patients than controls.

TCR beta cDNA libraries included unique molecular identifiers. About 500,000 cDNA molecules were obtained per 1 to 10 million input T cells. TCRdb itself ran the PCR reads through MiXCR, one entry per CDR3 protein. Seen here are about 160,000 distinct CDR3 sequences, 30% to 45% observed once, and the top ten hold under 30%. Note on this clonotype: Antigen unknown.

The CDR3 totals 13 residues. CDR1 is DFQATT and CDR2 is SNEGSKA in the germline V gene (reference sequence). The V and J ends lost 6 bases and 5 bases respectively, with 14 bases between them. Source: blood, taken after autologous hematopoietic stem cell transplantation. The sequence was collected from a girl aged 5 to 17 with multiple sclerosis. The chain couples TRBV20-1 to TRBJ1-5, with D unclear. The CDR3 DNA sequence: TGCAGTGCCAAGCGGAGCGGCGATCAGCCCCAGCATTTT. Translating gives CSAKRSGDQPQHF.